Following are 29 T cell receptor beta chains from one sample sequenced in a study of T cells after posttransplantation cyclophosphamide (dated by TCRdb to about 2016). The method behind the library was the immunoSEQ multiplex PCR assay. TCRdb re-hosts the immuneACCESS table, in-frame sequences only. Its copies lack some clones; in the studies checked, an unresolved V gene accounts for under half of them, and the cause for the rest is not known. The sample table shows tens of thousands of clones, and roughly 88% are seen once. 2.5% to 4% of the sample goes to the ten largest clones. The specimen sequenced was PBMCs. These receptors were collected from a man aged 50-60 years.

The chain recombines TRBV19 with TRBJ2-5; 8 nucleotides align to TRBD2. In germline, CDR1 is LNHDA, CDR2 SQIVND (reference sequence). The CDR3 is 15 amino acids. J was trimmed by 7 bases and V by 3 bases; bases with no gene match: 10. CDR3 residues: CASSIDGRAAGTQYF. CDR3 nucleotide sequence: TGTGCCAGTAGTATCGACGGGAGGGCCGCGGGGACCCAGTACTTC.

The sample holds a few counts of this clone. This chain joins TRBV5-6 and TRBJ2-5, with TRBD1 matching 7 bases. The J call may not be correct, given that the DNA end is closer to TRBJ2-7. Germline CDR1 SGHDT, CDR2 YYEEEE. The CDR3 loop spans 14 amino acids. The CDR3 region is CASSSRDSSYEQYF. CDR3 nucleotide sequence: TGTGCCAGCAGCTCCCGGGACAGCTCCTACGAGCAGTACTTC.

The chain couples TRBV4-1 to TRBJ1-2, with TRBD1 as a possible D gene (5 bases). Germline assignment: CDR1 MGHRA and CDR2 YSYEKL. V lost 3 bases, J lost 6 bases, and 17 bases lay in between. The CDR3 length is 15 residues. In nucleotides, the CDR3 is TGCGCCAGCAGCCAGCAACCGGGGGGAGAGAATGGCTACACCTTC. This gives the protein CASSQQPGGENGYTF.

The V gene is TRBV5-5, the J gene TRBJ2-7, with 7 bases that match TRBD2. V lost 4 bases and J lost 6; bases outside the gene matches: 7. Germline CDR1 SGHKS, CDR2 YYEKEE (reference sequence). This CDR3 comprises 13 residues. The CDR3 bases are TGTGCCAGCAGCCCCCCTTGGGGGGGCGAGCAGTACTTC. Its protein is CASSPPWGGEQYF.

The V call is TRBV19, the J call TRBJ1-5; D remains unclear. From germline, CDR1 is LNHDA and CDR2 SQIVND (reference sequence). Trimming shortened V by 3 bases and J by 6 bases, and 18 bases separated the two germline ends. The CDR3 has 16 amino acids. CDR3 coding DNA: TGTGCCAGTAGTATTAGCCCCCTGGGTCCTAGTCAGCCCCAGCATTTT. Residues: CASSISPLGPSQPQHF.

The chain employs TRBV30 and TRBJ1-1; tentative D call: TRBD1 (5 bases). Per the germline V gene, CDR1 is GTSNPN and CDR2 is SVGIG (reference sequence). This CDR3 is 13 amino acids long. The V end was cut by 5 bases, the J end by 4 bases, with 14 bases between. The CDR3 loop is CAWQELRGTEAFF. As DNA, the CDR3 is TGTGCCTGGCAAGAATTAAGGGGCACTGAAGCTTTCTTT.

Regarding this clone: At the DNA level, this CDR3 is encoded by other sequences in the same sample as well. CDR3 DNA: TGTGCCACCAGCAGAGATCACGGCTATGGCTACACCTTC. Translated: CATSRDHGYGYTF. The rearrangement uses TRBV15 and TRBJ1-2, with unresolved D. There are 13 residues in the CDR3. Germline V gene sequence: CDR1 LNHNV, CDR2 YYDKDF (reference sequence). Trimming took off 0 bases at V and 4 bases at J, with 6 bases between the two ends.

The rearrangement uses TRBV2 and TRBJ1-2; D is ambiguous. This CDR3 spans 13 amino acids. Germline CDR1 reads SNHLY; CDR2 reads FYNNEI. V dropped 2 bases and J dropped 6 bases, with 10 bases sitting between them. The CDR3 loop is CASSELVLDGYTF. DNA of the CDR3: TGTGCCAGCAGTGAATTAGTTCTAGATGGCTACACCTTC.

This clone was seen more than once but under ten times. The chain has TRBV10-1 and TRBJ1-1; 8 bases are shared with TRBD1. Germline assignment: CDR1 WNHNN and CDR2 SYGVQD (reference sequence). CDR3 size: 13 residues. V lost 3 bases and J lost 8; bases outside the gene matches: 5. The chain's CDR3 is CASSEGQGQEAFF. CDR3 nucleotides: TGCGCCAGCAGTGAAGGACAGGGACAGGAAGCTTTCTTT.

The V and J genes are TRBV5-1 and TRBJ2-1; 8 bases fit TRBD2. The trim removed 5 bases at V and 0 bases at J, leaving 4 bases unmatched. Germline lookup yields CDR1 SGHRS and CDR2 YFSETQ. The CDR3 is 15 amino acids. For the CDR3, the DNA is TGCGCCAGCAGTTTAAGCGGGAGCTCCTACAATGAGCAGTTCTTC. Protein sequence: CASSLSGSSYNEQFF.

The chain uses TRBV27 and TRBJ2-1; D is unresolved. This CDR3 is built from 11 residues. V dropped 6 bases and J dropped 6 bases, with 6 bases sitting between them. Germline values: CDR1 MNHEY, CDR2 SMNVEV (reference sequence). In DNA form, the CDR3 reads TGTGCCAGCAGCAGTTTCAATGAGCAGTTCTTC. This gives the protein CASSSFNEQFF.

The chain links TRBV19 to TRBJ1-2; D is perhaps TRBD1 (5 bases). Deletions cut 2 bases from V and 3 bases from J, with 7 bases between. The CDR3 is 13 residues long. Germline CDR1 reads LNHDA; CDR2 reads SQIVND (reference sequence). The CDR3 region has the DNA TGTGCCAGTAGTATAAAGACAGACTATGGCTACACCTTC. Translating gives CASSIKTDYGYTF.

In DNA form, the CDR3 reads TGTGCCTGGAGTCCGTTGACTAGCGGGGCAGAGACCCAGTACTTC. It encodes CAWSPLTSGAETQYF. This chain joins TRBV30 and TRBJ2-5; 11 nucleotides align to TRBD2. Germline loops: CDR1 GTSNPN, CDR2 SVGIG (reference sequence). This CDR3 has 15 amino acids. V lost 2 bases to trimming and J lost 4 bases; unmatched junction nucleotides: 6.

The chain links TRBV11-2 to TRBJ2-1; TRBD2 matches 9 bases. The V segment lost 5 bases and the J segment 16 bases; nucleotides outside the gene matches: 12. Germline CDR1 is SGHAT and CDR2 is FQNNGV. This CDR3 is 13 amino acids long. In DNA form, the CDR3 reads TGTGCCAGCAGCCCAGACCCGACTAGCGGAGGATTCTTC. Amino acid sequence: CASSPDPTSGGFF.

The chain links TRBV19 to TRBJ2-1; TRBD1 matches at 12 bases. Unmatched junction bases numbered 2, after V lost 2 bases and J lost 6 bases. The CDR3 runs 15 residues. From germline, CDR1 is LNHDA and CDR2 SQIVND (reference sequence). The CDR3 here is CASSIMGQGANEQFF. The CDR3 DNA reads as TGTGCCAGTAGTATAATGGGACAGGGGGCCAATGAGCAGTTCTTC.

CDR3 nucleotide sequence: TGCGCCAGCAGTGAGACGTACGGACAGGGGGCCGGCACCTTC. It encodes CASSETYGQGAGTF. The chain combines TRBV10-1 with TRBJ1-2; 11 bases fit TRBD1. After removal of 2 bases from V and 13 bases from J, the junction contained 9 bases not matched to a gene. Germline CDR1 and CDR2: WNHNN and SYGVQD (reference sequence). CDR3 length equals 14 residues.

The chain joins TRBV7-3 to TRBJ2-2; no clear D. The CDR3 contains 13 residues. Trimming removed 5 bases at V and 6 bases at J, with 10 bases between. Germline-derived CDR1 and CDR2 are SGHTA and FQGTGA. For the CDR3, the DNA is TGTGCCAGCAGCCCCTCAGTGGCCGGGGAGCTGTTTTTT. Protein product: CASSPSVAGELFF.

The V gene is TRBV10-3, the J gene TRBJ2-1; the match to TRBD1 covers 8 bases. Losses at the gene ends were 6 bases for V and 2 bases for J; bases not matched to a gene: 6. The germline gives CDR1 ENHRY, CDR2 SYGVKD. The CDR3 consists of 15 residues. The CDR3 sequence: CAISSDRDAYNEQFF. In DNA, the CDR3 is TGTGCCATCAGCTCGGACAGGGACGCCTACAATGAGCAGTTCTTC.

The V call is TRBV2, the J call TRBJ2-5, with 9 bases aligning to TRBD2. The CDR3 has 15 residues. Germline-derived CDR1 and CDR2 are SNHLY and FYNNEI. V dropped 6 bases and J dropped 4; count of bases not matched to a gene: 9. Here the CDR3 reads CASRSSGTVGETQYF. The CDR3 region has the DNA TGTGCCAGCAGATCTAGCGGGACTGTGGGAGAGACCCAGTACTTC.

A remark on this clone: The junction departs from the called germline gene at one end, perhaps through a read error. The chain recombines TRBV7-2 with TRBJ2-7, with 8 bases aligning to TRBD2. The length of the CDR3 is 14 residues. The germline V gene encodes CDR1 SGHTA and CDR2 FQGNSA. CDR3 in amino acids: CASSVAGRTYEQYF. The DNA of the CDR3 is TGTGCCAGCAGCGTAGCGGGGAGAACCTACGAGCAGTACTTC.

The gene calls are TRBV13 and TRBJ2-7; D ambiguous. Germline-derived CDR1 and CDR2 are PRHDT and FYEKMQ (reference sequence). This CDR3 contains 15 residues. V lost 1 base, J lost 2 bases, and 12 bases lay in between. For the CDR3, the DNA is TGTGCCAGCAGCTTAGTGGGCCTCGTCCCCTACGAGCAGTACTTC. It specifies CASSLVGLVPYEQYF.

The chain recombines TRBV27 with TRBJ2-1; 8 nucleotides match TRBD2. The junction had 8 bases not matched to a gene; V was cut back by 3 bases and J by 7 bases. Germline V gives CDR1 MNHEY, CDR2 SMNVEV (reference sequence). The CDR3 is 15 amino acids. The CDR3 nucleotides read TGTGCCAGCAGTTTTCTCGGGGGGGTAGAGAATGAGCAGTTCTTC. It is translated as CASSFLGGVENEQFF.

This clone occurred once. The chain has TRBV6-1 and TRBJ1-5; 8 bases line up with TRBD1. Germline CDR1 is MNHNS and CDR2 is SASEGT. The CDR3 is 14 amino acids. The J segment lost 6 bases and the V segment lost 7 bases, leaving 8 bases of the junction unmatched. In DNA, the CDR3 is TGTGCCAGCACCTCTCAGGGGGCCGGTCAGCCCCAGCATTTT. Its translation: CASTSQGAGQPQHF.

The rearrangement joins TRBV29-1 to TRBJ2-1; perhaps TRBD2 as D (6 bases). CDR3 length: 10 residues. CDR1 is SQVTM, CDR2 ANQGSEA, per germline. Between the trimmed V and J ends, which lost 7 bases and 9 bases, there was a span of 10 bases. The CDR3 region is CSAGEAEQFF. In DNA, the CDR3 is TGCAGCGCCGGGGAGGCTGAGCAGTTCTTC.

This rearrangement joins TRBV11-3 to TRBJ1-1, with 7 bases aligning to TRBD1. V lost 6 bases, J lost 2 bases, and 9 bases stayed unmatched. Germline-derived CDR1 and CDR2 are SGHNT and YENEEA. The CDR3 runs to 15 residues. This chain's CDR3 is CASRTVRGPNTEAFF. CDR3 coding DNA: TGTGCCAGCAGGACCGTAAGGGGGCCCAACACTGAAGCTTTCTTT.

The chain joins TRBV29-1 to TRBJ2-1; no definite D call. Germline V gene sequence: CDR1 SQVTM, CDR2 ANQGSEA. Trimming pared 5 bases from V and 9 bases from J, leaving 11 bases between. The CDR3 is 11 amino acids. The CDR3 region has the DNA TGCAGCGTTTTCTTCATCAGTGAGCAGTTCTTC. Its translation: CSVFFISEQFF.

J is TRBJ2-1 and V is TRBV27; the D gene is possibly TRBD2 (6 bases). Germline CDR1 and CDR2: MNHEY and SMNVEV (reference sequence). Between the trimmed V and J ends, which lost 6 bases and 0 bases, there was a span of 12 bases. CDR3 length equals 15 residues. The CDR3: CASRIGGISYNEQFF. In nucleotides, the CDR3 is TGTGCCAGCAGAATAGGCGGGATCTCCTACAATGAGCAGTTCTTC.

This chain uses TRBV7-9 with TRBJ2-7; a weak D match, TRBD2 (5 bases). Germline CDR1 and CDR2: SEHNR and FQNEAQ (reference sequence). Trimming cost V 5 bases and J 9 bases, with 17 bases left between them. The CDR3 runs to 13 residues. The CDR3 reads CASSPPGSQGQYF. CDR3 sequence (DNA): TGTGCCAGCAGCCCTCCGGGGTCCCAAGGGCAGTACTTC. Drawing the rest from reference TRBV7-9 and TRBJ2-7, the complete variable domain is DTGVSQNPRHKITKRGQNVTFRCDPISEHNRLYWYRQTLGQGPEFLTYFQNEAQLEKSRLLSDRFSAERPKGSFSTLEIQRTEQGDSAMYLCASSPPGSQGQYFGPGTRLTVT.

This clone was seen more than once but under ten times. The CDR3 DNA reads TGCGCCAGCAGCCGCGGGGGCCTGAACACTGAAGCTTTCTTT. Its protein product is CASSRGGLNTEAFF. V and J are TRBV4-1 and TRBJ1-1; TRBD1 is a possible D gene (6 bases). Germline lookup yields CDR1 MGHRA and CDR2 YSYEKL. The CDR3 contains 14 residues. V shed 4 bases and J shed 0 bases, with 9 bases lying between them.